The 5 T cell receptor beta chains in this list originate from one sample, sequenced in a study of T cells in Graves' hyperthyroidism and ophthalmopathy. RNA transcripts were the template for amplifying TCR beta CDR3 regions. The primer set for the first-round RT-PCR of the TCR CDR3 was HTBI. TCRdb reanalysed the multiplex PCR reads using MiXCR and keeps one entry per CDR3 protein. Of 640,000 or so distinct CDR3 sequences listed, 12% to 15% are singletons. Material: blood. The receptors derive from a woman younger than 30 with Graves' ophthalmopathy.

This clonotype came up many times. The rearrangement joins TRBV20-1 to TRBJ2-3; no clear D. In germline, CDR1 is DFQATT, CDR2 SNEGSKA (reference sequence). The CDR3 runs 13 residues. Between the trimmed V and J ends, which lost 6 bases and 2 bases, there was a span of 12 bases. The CDR3 loop is CSAVVGSTDTQYF. CDR3 nucleotide sequence: TGCAGTGCGGTTGTTGGATCCACAGATACGCAGTATTTT.

This clonotype was recorded many times. V and J are TRBV28 and TRBJ2-7, with D possibly TRBD1 on 5 matching bases. The CDR3 runs 13 residues. Trimming removed 7 bases at V and 4 bases at J, with 14 bases between. Germline V lookup: CDR1 MDHEN, CDR2 SYDVKM. CDR3 sequence: CASNSPRGYEQYF. CDR3 nucleotides: TGTGCCAGCAACTCACCAAGGGGTTACGAGCAGTACTTC.

This clonotype was detected ten times or more. The rearrangement joins TRBV7-8 to TRBJ2-5; 8 nucleotides agree with TRBD1. Germline V gene sequence: CDR1 SGHVS, CDR2 FQNEAQ. The V segment lost 2 bases and the J segment 6 bases; nucleotides outside the gene matches: 11. The CDR3 consists of 16 residues. The CDR3 region is CASSLLITDRVKTQYF. CDR3 coding DNA: TGTGCCAGCAGCTTACTGATCACGGACAGGGTAAAGACCCAGTACTTC.

This clonotype came up many times. The chain employs TRBV7-9 and TRBJ2-1; 11 bases match TRBD2. This CDR3 comprises 16 residues. The junction had 9 bases not matched to a gene; V was cut back by 4 bases and J by 7 bases. Germline V gene data show CDR1 as SEHNR and CDR2 as FQNEAQ (reference sequence). As DNA, the CDR3 is TGTGCCAGCAGCTCCACACTAGCGGGAGAGTATAATGAGCAGTTCTTC. The encoded protein is CASSSTLAGEYNEQFF.

In its sample, this clonotype was seen many times. The J gene is TRBJ1-6, the V gene TRBV6-2 or TRBV6-3, with no clear D. The germline CDR1 and CDR2 sequences are MNHEY and SVGEGT. V lost 4 bases and J 7 bases, leaving 11 bases between the germline ends. CDR3 length: 14 residues. The CDR3 loop is CASSWTAWNSPLHF. CDR3 nucleotide sequence: TGTGCCAGCAGTTGGACGGCGTGGAATTCACCCCTCCACTTT.